Listed below are T cell receptor beta chains from one sample, sequenced in a study of cytomegalovirus exposure and HLA in healthy donors. This table comes from immunoSEQ multiplex PCR, and its TCRdb copy is limited to in-frame clones, with some not included. This sample has about 250,000 clones, with approximately 90% found just once. Sequenced sample: PBMCs. The receptors derive from a man younger than 35 in good health and CMV-seronegative. Both conserved end residues are part of each CDR3. Fields, in order: clone size, J gene, D gene, V gene, CDR3 protein, CDR3 DNA. The D gene is left open where the match is weak. Expanded clones are given a class, and other clones once, few, many or no size at all.

>-|TRBJ2-7|TRBD1|TRBV4-3
CASSQDLGQDSYEQYF
TGCGCCAGCAGCCAGGATCTTGGACAGGACTCCTACGAGCAGTACTTC
>once|TRBJ2-7|-|TRBV18
CASSPPSSYEQYF
TGTGCCAGCTCACCTCCTAGCTCCTACGAGCAGTACTTC
>once|TRBJ1-2|TRBD1|TRBV29-1
CSAHRGYGYTF
TGCAGCGCCCACAGGGGTTATGGCTACACCTTC
>-|TRBJ1-2|-|TRBV5-6
CASSSWAHGGYTF
TGTGCCAGCAGCTCCTGGGCTCACGGAGGCTACACCTTC
>-|TRBJ2-1|-|TRBV10-3
CASPDSLRGGIRFKFF
TGTGCCAGCCCCGATTCTCTACGCGGCGGGATTAGGTTTAAGTTCTTC
>-|TRBJ1-1|-|TRBV7-3
CASSLARATEAFF
TGTGCCAGCAGCTTAGCCAGGGCCACTGAAGCTTTCTTT
>few|TRBJ1-6|TRBD1|TRBV10-3
CAISDLLTGLISPLHF
TGTGCCATCAGTGACCTCCTGACAGGGTTAATTTCACCCCTCCACTTT
>-|TRBJ2-1|-|TRBV28
CASSLGLATGNEQFF
TGTGCCAGCAGTTTAGGCCTAGCGACTGGGAATGAGCAGTTCTTC
>-|TRBJ2-5|-|TRBV4-3
CASTPSVFQETQYF
TGCGCCAGCACTCCCTCGGTTTTCCAAGAGACCCAGTACTTC
>-|TRBJ1-6|TRBD1|TRBV9
CASSDRDRVGSPLHF
TGTGCCAGCAGCGACCGGGACAGGGTAGGATCACCCCTCCACTTT
>-|TRBJ2-7|-|TRBV7-2
CASSWRGLDEQYF
TGTGCCAGCAGCTGGCGGGGGCTTGACGAGCAGTACTTC
>-|TRBJ2-5|-|TRBV6-5
CASSYSGSSQETQYF
TGTGCCAGCAGTTACTCGGGTAGCAGTCAAGAGACCCAGTACTTC
>-|TRBJ2-5|-|TRBV7-2
CASSLSPTPRETQYF
TGTGCCAGCAGCTTATCACCCACACCCAGGGAGACCCAGTACTTC
>-|TRBJ2-7|TRBD1|TRBV28
CASRNIPGQGRIEQYF
TGTGCCAGCCGCAACATCCCGGGACAGGGTCGGATCGAGCAGTACTTC
>-|TRBJ1-1|-|TRBV25-1
CASSDGGRPRTEAFF
TGTGCCAGCAGTGACGGAGGCAGACCCAGGACTGAAGCTTTCTTT
>-|TRBJ2-2|-|TRBV13
CASSVGLLNTGELFF
TGTGCCAGCAGCGTCGGACTACTGAACACCGGGGAGCTGTTTTTT
>-|TRBJ2-3|-|TRBV19
CASRATPSGDTQYF
TGTGCCAGTAGAGCGACTCCCAGCGGAGATACGCAGTATTTT
>-|TRBJ2-1|TRBD2|TRBV27
CASSSGTSQSNEQFF
TGTGCCAGCAGTTCCGGGACTAGCCAAAGCAATGAGCAGTTCTTC
>-|TRBJ2-5|TRBD2|TRBV9
CASSKAGGQETQYF
TGTGCCAGCAGCAAAGCGGGAGGGCAAGAGACCCAGTACTTC
>-|TRBJ2-6|-|TRBV27
CASSQRTNVLTF
TGTGCCAGCAGTCAGAGGACCAACGTCCTGACTTTC
>once|TRBJ1-5|TRBD1|TRBV18
CASSHGQGKQPQHF
TGTGCCAGCTCACACGGACAGGGGAAACAGCCCCAGCATTTT
>-|TRBJ1-5|TRBD1|TRBV15
CATSRKDRANDQPQHF
TGTGCCACCAGCAGGAAGGACAGGGCTAATGACCAGCCCCAGCATTTT
>-|TRBJ2-6|TRBD2|TRBV19
CASSPDRSGGPSGANVLTF
TGTGCCAGTAGTCCAGACCGGAGCGGGGGCCCCTCTGGGGCCAACGTCCTGACTTTC
>once|TRBJ2-7|-|TRBV19
CASSHSSSYEQYF
TGTGCCAGTAGTCACAGTAGCTCCTACGAGCAGTACTTC
>-|TRBJ1-2|-|TRBV7-8
CASSEGVGGAGYTF
TGTGCCAGCAGCGAAGGGGTAGGGGGGGCAGGCTACACCTTC
>-|TRBJ1-1|-|TRBV2
CASSEERSTEAFF
TGTGCCAGCAGTGAAGAAAGGAGCACTGAAGCTTTCTTT
>-|TRBJ2-7|-|TRBV5-6
CASSPDTRYEQYF
TGTGCCAGCAGCCCAGATACTAGATACGAGCAGTACTTC
>-|TRBJ1-3|-|TRBV4-3
CASSQDRRGLNTIYF
TGCGCCAGCAGCCAAGATAGGAGAGGGTTAAACACCATATATTTT
>-|TRBJ1-4|-|TRBV9
CASSPTYLPGRDEKLFF
TGTGCCAGCAGCCCCACGTACCTTCCAGGGCGCGATGAAAAACTGTTTTTT
>-|TRBJ2-2|TRBD2|TRBV9
CASTVAGGSTGELFF
TGTGCCAGCACCGTAGCGGGAGGGAGCACCGGGGAGCTGTTTTTT
>once|TRBJ2-7|-|TRBV15
CATSNRDKALYEQYF
TGTGCCACCAGCAATAGGGACAAGGCTCTCTACGAGCAGTACTTC
>-|TRBJ2-7|-|TRBV6-5
CASSYVAEAYEQYF
TGTGCCAGCAGTTACGTAGCTGAAGCCTACGAGCAGTACTTC